Each of the 27 T cell receptor beta chains below was sequenced from the same sample in a study of cytomegalovirus exposure and HLA in healthy donors. Both 60 Vbeta primers and 13 Jbeta primers went into the PCR. Some clones are missing from TCRdb's copy, which holds only in-frame ones; the method was immunoSEQ multiplex PCR. The profile covers over 150,000 clones, with 80% appearing a single time and roughly 4.7% taken by the ten largest. Source material: PBMCs. The source of these receptors is a young man in good health and CMV-seronegative.

This clone was counted between two and nine times. The chain couples TRBV5-6 to TRBJ2-1, with 9 bases that match TRBD1. Germline CDR1 and CDR2: SGHDT and YYEEEE. CDR3 length equals 15 residues. The junction had 6 bases not matched to a gene; V was cut back by 4 bases and J by 4 bases. CDR3 nucleotide sequence: TGTGCCAGCAGCGCGGAGGACAGGGGATACAATGAGCAGTTCTTC. Amino acids: CASSAEDRGYNEQFF.

The V call is TRBV19, the J call TRBJ1-1; D is unclear. Trimming pared 7 bases from V and 0 bases from J, leaving 18 bases between. Germline lookup yields CDR1 LNHDA and CDR2 SQIVND (reference sequence). The CDR3 length is 16 residues. The CDR3 DNA follows: TGTGCCAGTATTCCCACCCCCGGTGGTATGAACACTGAAGCTTTCTTT. It encodes CASIPTPGGMNTEAFF.

The rearrangement links TRBV2 to TRBJ2-2, with a weak D call TRBD2 (7 bases). The CDR3 is 14 residues long. Trimming cost V 8 bases and J 0 bases, with 10 bases left between them. CDR1 is SNHLY and CDR2 is FYNNEI in the germline V gene. CDR3 DNA sequence: TGTGCCAGCTTGCGGGGGCCGAACACCGGGGAGCTGTTTTTT. It encodes CASLRGPNTGELFF.

The rearrangement joins TRBV7-3 to TRBJ2-1, with D possibly TRBD1 on 5 matching bases. CDR3 size: 13 residues. Germline V gene sequence: CDR1 SGHTA, CDR2 FQGTGA. Trimming took 6 bases from V and 3 from J, leaving 9 bases between them. The CDR3 region has the DNA TGTGCCAGCAGTAGGGGTCACTACAATGAGCAGTTCTTC. Amino acid sequence: CASSRGHYNEQFF.

The CDR3 DNA sequence: TGTGCCAGCAGCCTCGGGTACCAAGAGACCCAGTACTTC. Amino acids: CASSLGYQETQYF. The V call is TRBV28, the J call TRBJ2-5; D unclear. Trimming pared 6 bases from V and 0 bases from J, leaving 8 bases between. CDR3 length: 13 residues. Germline CDR1 MDHEN, CDR2 SYDVKM.

This CDR3 is CASSTARQGANIQYF. In DNA form, the CDR3 reads TGTGCCAGTAGTACAGCTCGACAGGGGGCGAACATTCAGTACTTC. This chain connects TRBV19 to TRBJ2-4, with TRBD1 matching over 10 bases. The V gene's germline CDR1 is LNHDA and CDR2 SQIVND (reference sequence). The CDR3 length is 15 residues. With V trimmed by 4 bases and J by 7 bases, 7 bases remained unmatched.

This clone appeared a few times. The genes are TRBV5-1 and TRBJ2-1, with TRBD2 matching 7 bases. V trimming: 2 bases; J trimming: 6 bases; junction bases outside the gene matches: 8. From germline, CDR1 is SGHRS and CDR2 YFSETQ. This CDR3 has 15 amino acids. The DNA of the CDR3 is TGCGCCAGCAGCTTAGCGGGAACTGACTCCAATGAGCAGTTCTTC. Its translation is CASSLAGTDSNEQFF.

This clone came up a few times. The chain has TRBV7-3 and TRBJ1-3; D unresolved. The CDR3 length is 11 residues. The ends were cut back, 3 bases at V and 12 bases at J, with 9 bases in the middle. The germline V gene has CDR1 SGHTA and CDR2 FQGTGA. The CDR3 DNA reads as TGTGCCAGCAGCTTTCCCCCGGGCATATATTTT. Protein: CASSFPPGIYF.

V usage is TRBV7-2 and J usage is TRBJ1-1; no clear D gene. This CDR3 contains 15 residues. Germline V gives CDR1 SGHTA, CDR2 FQGNSA. The V and J ends lost 1 base and 1 base respectively, with 10 bases between them. The chain's CDR3 is CASSLVRQRNTEAFF. The CDR3 DNA reads TGTGCCAGCAGCTTAGTTCGTCAGCGGAACACTGAAGCTTTCTTT.

This clone came up a few times. V usage is TRBV15 and J usage is TRBJ2-2; weak D call: TRBD1 (5 bases). This CDR3 contains 15 residues. Trimming took 7 bases from V and 1 from J, leaving 13 bases between them. Germline V gene sequence: CDR1 LNHNV, CDR2 YYDKDF (reference sequence). CDR3 amino acids: CATKLGQGNTGELFF. DNA for the CDR3: TGTGCCACCAAGTTAGGGCAGGGGAACACCGGGGAGCTGTTTTTT.

J is TRBJ2-7 and V is TRBV6-4; 8 nucleotides match TRBD2. CDR1 is MRHNA, CDR2 SNTAGT, per germline. Trimming at V came to 4 bases and at J to 6 bases, leaving 5 bases not matched to a gene. The CDR3 is 13 amino acids. CDR3 nucleotides: TGTGCCAGCAGTGGGCTAGCGGGTTCCGAGCAGTACTTC. Its protein product is CASSGLAGSEQYF.

This clone was picked up a small number of times. The chain couples TRBV6-5 to TRBJ2-7, with 9 nucleotides matching TRBD1. Losses at the gene ends were 5 bases for V and 3 bases for J; bases not matched to a gene: 5. The CDR3 consists of 14 residues. Per germline, CDR1 MNHEY and CDR2 SVGAGI. The CDR3 coding sequence is TGTGCCAGCAGTCGGGACAGGGACAACTACGAGCAGTACTTC. This encodes CASSRDRDNYEQYF.

V gene TRBV28 combines with J gene TRBJ2-1, with D unresolved. This CDR3 contains 12 residues. The V gene lost 2 bases and the J gene lost 5 bases, with 4 bases spanning the gap. Per the germline V gene, CDR1 is MDHEN and CDR2 is SYDVKM. CDR3 loop: CASSLINNEQFF. The CDR3 coding sequence is TGTGCCAGCAGTTTAATAAACAATGAGCAGTTCTTC.

This clone was seen just once. The chain joins TRBV2 to TRBJ2-1, with 12 bases matching TRBD2. This CDR3 comprises 18 residues. The germline V gene has CDR1 SNHLY and CDR2 FYNNEI. Trimming removed 4 bases from V and 9 bases from J; junction bases left unmatched: 16. CDR3 nucleotide sequence: TGTGCCAGCAGTGTCCGCATACTTGGACTAGCGGGGCAAGGTGAGCAGTTCTTC. Protein product: CASSVRILGLAGQGEQFF.

V and J are TRBV28 and TRBJ1-1; 12 positions match TRBD1. The CDR3 runs to 12 residues. Germline trimming cut 11 bases from V and 11 bases from J; bases unmatched to any gene: 9. The germline V gene has CDR1 MDHEN and CDR2 SYDVKM. The CDR3 DNA follows: TGTGCCTTAGGGACAGGGGGCGTTGAGGCTTTCTTT. Encoded protein: CALGTGGVEAFF.

This chain connects TRBV4-1 to TRBJ2-4; TRBD2 matches at 12 bases. Germline CDR1 MGHRA, CDR2 YSYEKL. V shed 0 bases, J shed 8 bases, and the junction held 5 bases outside the gene matches. The CDR3 length is 16 residues. CDR3 loop: CASSQDLAGGMDIQYF. In nucleotides, the CDR3 is TGCGCCAGCAGCCAAGATCTAGCGGGGGGGATGGACATTCAGTACTTC.

This chain links TRBV6-5 with TRBJ2-3; D possibly corresponds to TRBD2 (6 bases). This CDR3 is 13 amino acids long. V was pared by 5 bases and J by 2 bases, with 8 bases between. CDR1 MNHEY and CDR2 SVGAGI come from the germline V gene. The CDR3 nucleotides read TGTGCCAGCAGTGGGGGGTTCACAGATACGCAGTATTTT. Encoded protein: CASSGGFTDTQYF.

In this sample, this clone turned up a few times. The gene calls are TRBV18 and TRBJ2-3, with D possibly matching TRBD1 (5 bases). The germline CDR1 and CDR2 sequences are KGHSH and LQKENI. The V end was cut by 3 bases, the J end by 2 bases, with 15 bases between. The CDR3 contains 16 residues. Here the CDR3 DNA reads TGTGCCAGCTCACCCCGGACAACCCGAGCCACAGATACGCAGTATTTT. This gives the protein CASSPRTTRATDTQYF. The entire variable domain, with the rest obtained from reference TRBV18 and TRBJ2-3, is as follows: NAGVMQNPRHLVRRRGQEARLRCSPMKGHSHVYWYRQLPEEGLKFMVYLQKENIIDESGMPKERFSAEFPKEGPSILRIQQVVRGDSAAYFCASSPRTTRATDTQYFGPGTRLTVL.

The chain links TRBV2 to TRBJ2-7, with TRBD2 matching 11 bases. The V segment lost 9 bases and the J segment 0 bases; nucleotides outside the gene matches: 7. Germline V gives CDR1 SNHLY, CDR2 FYNNEI. This CDR3 is 15 amino acids long. The CDR3 DNA sequence: TGTGCCAGTAAGCCCACTAGCGGGGGCTCCTACGAGCAGTACTTC. Protein sequence: CASKPTSGGSYEQYF.

This sequence joins TRBV28 and TRBJ2-3; perhaps TRBD2 as D (5 bases). The germline V gene has CDR1 MDHEN and CDR2 SYDVKM. The CDR3 extends over 15 amino acids. V lost 5 bases to trimming and J lost 0 bases, with 12 bases between them. CDR3 nucleotide sequence: TGTGCCAGCAGTCTTCGGGGAGAGAGCACAGATACGCAGTATTTT. It specifies CASSLRGESTDTQYF.

A note on this clone: The sample has other DNA sequences that encode this CDR3 too. The chain has TRBV6-5 and TRBJ2-2, with D possibly matching TRBD1 (7 bases). From germline, CDR1 is MNHEY and CDR2 SVGAGI. CDR3 size: 16 residues. Trimming stripped 3 bases from V and 3 bases from J, with 14 bases between. The CDR3 DNA follows: TGTGCCAGCAGTTATGGGCAGGGGGGCGACACCGGGGAGCTGTTTTTT. Its protein product is CASSYGQGGDTGELFF.

The rearrangement joins TRBV7-8 to TRBJ2-2; a possible D gene is TRBD1 (6 bases). Germline values: CDR1 SGHVS, CDR2 FQNEAQ. Trimming pared 6 bases from V and 4 bases from J, leaving 21 bases between. CDR3 length: 17 amino acids. The CDR3 is CASRPTTGDGFTGELFF. The CDR3 region has the DNA TGTGCCAGCAGACCTACGACAGGCGATGGATTCACCGGGGAGCTGTTTTTT.

The rearrangement uses TRBV7-9 and TRBJ2-2; a weak D match, TRBD2 (6 bases). This CDR3 contains 17 residues. The V end lost 4 bases, the J end lost 5 bases, and 20 bases lay between the germline ends. Germline CDR1 and CDR2: SEHNR and FQNEAQ (reference sequence). The CDR3, as DNA: TGTGCCAGCAGCTACCGATTTCGGGACTCTATGACCGGGGAGCTGTTTTTT. This gives the protein CASSYRFRDSMTGELFF.

The chain carries TRBV13 and TRBJ1-1; 7 nucleotides line up with TRBD1. Trimming removed 5 bases from V and 0 bases from J; junction bases left unmatched: 3. The germline V gene has CDR1 PRHDT and CDR2 FYEKMQ (reference sequence). The CDR3 has 14 amino acids. CDR3 in DNA: TGTGCCAGCAGCCAGGGGGACTTGAACACTGAAGCTTTCTTT. Translation: CASSQGDLNTEAFF.

As concerns this clone: The junction and the germline gene differ at one end; a read error may be behind it. V is TRBV7-6 and J is TRBJ2-5, with TRBD2 matching over 12 bases. Germline V lookup: CDR1 SGHVS, CDR2 FNYEAQ. The CDR3 length is 15 residues. The CDR3 loop is CASSLAGGPVKTQYF. In DNA, the CDR3 is TGTGCCAGCAGCCTAGCGGGGGGGCCTGTTAAGACCCAGTACTTC.

The rearrangement links TRBV11-2 to TRBJ2-5, with 11 positions matching TRBD2. V lost 3 bases and J lost 4; bases outside the gene matches: 7. The CDR3 runs 16 residues. Germline CDR1 is SGHAT and CDR2 is FQNNGV. CDR3 protein: CASSLILAGVPETQYF. CDR3 in DNA: TGTGCCAGCAGCTTGATACTAGCGGGAGTTCCAGAGACCCAGTACTTC. The variable domain in full, with the rest retrieved from reference TRBV11-2 and TRBJ2-5, is EAGVAQSPRYKIIEKRQSVAFWCNPISGHATLYWYQQILGQGPKLLIQFQNNGVVDDSQLPKDRFSAERLKGVDSTLKIQPAKLEDSAVYLCASSLILAGVPETQYFGPGTRLLVL.

V is TRBV28 and J is TRBJ1-2, with D unresolved. The CDR3 runs 13 residues. Germline assignment: CDR1 MDHEN and CDR2 SYDVKM. V was trimmed by 2 bases and J by 4 bases, leaving 8 bases between them. The CDR3 loop is CASSLNSPYGYTF. The CDR3, as DNA: TGTGCCAGCAGTTTAAACAGCCCCTATGGCTACACCTTC.